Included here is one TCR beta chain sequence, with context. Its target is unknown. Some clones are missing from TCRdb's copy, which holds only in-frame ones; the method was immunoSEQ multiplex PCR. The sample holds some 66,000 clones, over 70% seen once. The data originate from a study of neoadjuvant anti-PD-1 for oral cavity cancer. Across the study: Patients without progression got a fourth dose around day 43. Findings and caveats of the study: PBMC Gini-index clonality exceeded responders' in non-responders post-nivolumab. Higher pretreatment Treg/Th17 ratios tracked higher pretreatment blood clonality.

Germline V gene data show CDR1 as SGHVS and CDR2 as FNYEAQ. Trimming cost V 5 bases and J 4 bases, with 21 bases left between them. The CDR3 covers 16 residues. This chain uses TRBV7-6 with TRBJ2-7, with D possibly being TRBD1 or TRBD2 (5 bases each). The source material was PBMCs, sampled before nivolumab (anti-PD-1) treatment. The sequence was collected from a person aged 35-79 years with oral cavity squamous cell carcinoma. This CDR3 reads CASSPLPGTTNYEQYF. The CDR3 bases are TGTGCCAGCAGCCCCCTCCCCGGGACGACCAATTACGAGCAGTACTTC.